The clone carrying this TCR beta chain showed up many times. The CDR3 runs to 14 residues. Trimming cost V 1 base and J 4 bases; bases outside gene matches: 5. Germline lookup yields CDR1 DFQATT and CDR2 SNEGSKA (reference sequence). These data belong to a study of early T cells in non-severe SARS-CoV-2 infection. In the library, individual cDNA molecules carried attached unique molecular identifiers. TCRdb independently ran MiXCR on the 5' RACE reads; one entry per CDR3 protein. The table has about 48,000 distinct CDR3 sequences, under 7.5% seen once. The sample was whole blood, taken at baseline. This TCR was sampled from an adult who was a healthcare worker with PCR-confirmed SARS-CoV-2 infection or an uninfected control (not recorded which). The chain is built from TRBV20-1 and TRBJ2-5, with 8 positions matching TRBD2. CDR3 nucleotide sequence: TGCAGTGCTAGAGTGGGACTAGGGGGAGAGACCCAGTACTTC. It translates to CSARVGLGGETQYF.